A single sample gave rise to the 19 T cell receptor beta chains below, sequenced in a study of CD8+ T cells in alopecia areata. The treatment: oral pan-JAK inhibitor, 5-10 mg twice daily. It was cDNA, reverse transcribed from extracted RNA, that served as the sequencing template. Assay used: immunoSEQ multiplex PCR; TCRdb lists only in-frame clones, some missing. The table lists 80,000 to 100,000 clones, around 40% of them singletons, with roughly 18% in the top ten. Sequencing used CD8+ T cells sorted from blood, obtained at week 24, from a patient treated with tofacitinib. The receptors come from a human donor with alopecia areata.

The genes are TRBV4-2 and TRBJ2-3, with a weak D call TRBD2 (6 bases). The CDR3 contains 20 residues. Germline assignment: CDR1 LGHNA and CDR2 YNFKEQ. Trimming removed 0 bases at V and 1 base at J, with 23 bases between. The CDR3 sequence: CASSQEVFARLVSGTDTQYF. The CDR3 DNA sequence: TGTGCCAGCAGCCAAGAAGTTTTTGCCCGACTAGTTAGTGGCACAGATACGCAGTATTTT.

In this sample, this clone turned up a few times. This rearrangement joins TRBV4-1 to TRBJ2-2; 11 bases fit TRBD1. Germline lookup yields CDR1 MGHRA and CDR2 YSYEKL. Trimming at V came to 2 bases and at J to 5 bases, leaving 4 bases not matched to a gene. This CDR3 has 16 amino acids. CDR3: CASSQFGTGGTGELFF. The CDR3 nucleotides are TGCGCCAGCAGCCAATTTGGGACAGGGGGGACCGGGGAGCTGTTTTTT.

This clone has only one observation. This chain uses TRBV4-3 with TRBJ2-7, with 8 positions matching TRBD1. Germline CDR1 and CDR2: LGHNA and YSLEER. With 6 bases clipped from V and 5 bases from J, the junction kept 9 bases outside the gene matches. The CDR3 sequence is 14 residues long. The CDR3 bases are TGCGCCAGCAGTTACAGACAGGGGCTGGACGAGCAGTACTTC. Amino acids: CASSYRQGLDEQYF.

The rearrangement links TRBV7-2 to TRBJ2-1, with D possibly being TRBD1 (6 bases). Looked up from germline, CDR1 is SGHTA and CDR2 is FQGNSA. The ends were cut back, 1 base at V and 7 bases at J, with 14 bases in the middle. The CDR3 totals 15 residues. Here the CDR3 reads CASSLEADRLNEQFF. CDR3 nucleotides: TGTGCCAGCAGCTTAGAAGCCGACAGGCTAAATGAGCAGTTCTTC. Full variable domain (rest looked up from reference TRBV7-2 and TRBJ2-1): GAGVSQSPSNKVTEKGKDVELRCDPISGHTALYWYRQSLGQGLEFLIYFQGNSAPDKSGLPSDRFSAERTGGSVSTLTIQRTQQEDSAVYLCASSLEADRLNEQFFGPGTRLTVL.

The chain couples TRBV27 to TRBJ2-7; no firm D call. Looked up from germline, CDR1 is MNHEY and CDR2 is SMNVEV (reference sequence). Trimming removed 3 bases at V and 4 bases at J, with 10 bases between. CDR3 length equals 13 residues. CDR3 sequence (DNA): TGTGCCAGCAGTTTTTCCACTTCTTACGAGCAGTACTTC. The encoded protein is CASSFSTSYEQYF.

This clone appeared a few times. CDR3 sequence (DNA): TGTGCCAGCAGTTACTGGACAGGGGACACTGAAGCTTTCTTT. Translating gives CASSYWTGDTEAFF. V and J are TRBV6-5 and TRBJ1-1; 9 bases fit TRBD1. Germline loops: CDR1 MNHEY, CDR2 SVGAGI. The CDR3 sequence is 14 residues long. The trim removed 1 base at V and 3 bases at J, leaving 0 bases unmatched.

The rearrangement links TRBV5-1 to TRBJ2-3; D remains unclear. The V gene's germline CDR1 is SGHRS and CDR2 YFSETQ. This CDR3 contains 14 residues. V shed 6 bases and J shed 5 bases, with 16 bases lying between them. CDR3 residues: CASNLRPWEDTQYF. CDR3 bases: TGCGCCAGCAACCTCAGACCTTGGGAAGATACGCAGTATTTT. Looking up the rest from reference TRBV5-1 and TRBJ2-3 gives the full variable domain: KAGVTQTPRYLIKTRGQQVTLSCSPISGHRSVSWYQQTPGQGLQFLFEYFSETQRNKGNFPGRFSGRQFSNSRSEMNVSTLELGDSALYLCASNLRPWEDTQYFGPGTRLTVL.

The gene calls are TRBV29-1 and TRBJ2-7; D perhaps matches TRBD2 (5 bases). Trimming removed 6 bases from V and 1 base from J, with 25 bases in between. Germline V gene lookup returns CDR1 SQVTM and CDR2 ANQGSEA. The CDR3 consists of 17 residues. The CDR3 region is CSVWAFVEDRLSYEQYF. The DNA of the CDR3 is TGCAGCGTGTGGGCCTTCGTGGAGGATCGGTTGTCCTACGAGCAGTACTTC.

The chain's CDR3 is CASSWKGQGFTEAFF. CDR3 sequence (DNA): TGTGCCAGTAGTTGGAAGGGACAGGGCTTCACTGAAGCTTTCTTT. This chain links TRBV19 with TRBJ1-1; TRBD1 aligns across 9 bases. CDR3 size: 15 residues. CDR1 and CDR2 (germline): LNHDA, SQIVND (reference sequence). J gave up 4 bases and V 5 bases, and 8 bases lay outside the gene matches. The full variable domain, rest sourced from reference TRBV19 and TRBJ1-1, is DGGITQSPKYLFRKEGQNVTLSCEQNLNHDAMYWYRQDPGQGLRLIYYSQIVNDFQKGDIAEGYSVSREKKESFPLTVTSAQKNPTAFYLCASSWKGQGFTEAFFGQGTRLTVV.

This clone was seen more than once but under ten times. The CDR3 spells CASSPSGGAGQPQHF. CDR3 coding DNA: TGTGCCAGCAGCCCCTCAGGGGGCGCAGGACAGCCCCAGCATTTT. V and J are TRBV7-8 and TRBJ1-5, with 8 bases aligning to TRBD1. The ends lost 5 bases at V and 7 bases at J; junction bases unmatched: 10. Germline CDR1 is SGHVS and CDR2 is FQNEAQ. The CDR3 consists of 15 residues.

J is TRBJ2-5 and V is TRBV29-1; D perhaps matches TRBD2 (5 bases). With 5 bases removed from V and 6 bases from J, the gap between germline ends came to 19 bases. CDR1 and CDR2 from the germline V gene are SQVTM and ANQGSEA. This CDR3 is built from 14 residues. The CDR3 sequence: CSVPGGPGRQTQYF. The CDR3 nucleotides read TGCAGCGTTCCAGGAGGCCCGGGTCGGCAGACCCAGTACTTC.

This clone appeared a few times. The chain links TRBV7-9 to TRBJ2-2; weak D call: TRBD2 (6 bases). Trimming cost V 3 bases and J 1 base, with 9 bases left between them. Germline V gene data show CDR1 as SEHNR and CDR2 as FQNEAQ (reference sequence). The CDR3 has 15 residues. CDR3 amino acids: CASSFPAGNTGELFF. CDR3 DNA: TGTGCCAGCAGCTTCCCAGCGGGGAACACCGGGGAGCTGTTTTTT.

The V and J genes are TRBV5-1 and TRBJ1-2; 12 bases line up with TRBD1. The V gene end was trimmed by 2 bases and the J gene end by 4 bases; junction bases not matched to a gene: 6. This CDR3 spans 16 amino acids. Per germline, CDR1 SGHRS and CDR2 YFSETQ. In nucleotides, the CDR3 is TGCGCCAGCAGCTTATCCGGGACAGGGGGCTTCTATGGCTACACCTTC. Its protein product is CASSLSGTGGFYGYTF.

The CDR3 coding sequence is TGTGCCAGCAGTTACGCCAGGGGCGTTGAAGCTTTCTTT. Encoded protein: CASSYARGVEAFF. This chain uses TRBV6-5 with TRBJ1-1, with a tentative D call TRBD1 (6 bases). Germline-derived CDR1 and CDR2 are MNHEY and SVGAGI. V was trimmed by 2 bases and J by 7 bases, leaving 11 bases between them. This CDR3 spans 13 amino acids.

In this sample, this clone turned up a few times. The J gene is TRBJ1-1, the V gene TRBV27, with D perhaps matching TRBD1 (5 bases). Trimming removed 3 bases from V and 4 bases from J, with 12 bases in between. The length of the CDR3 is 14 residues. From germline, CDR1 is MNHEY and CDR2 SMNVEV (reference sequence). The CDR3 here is CASSLNGGGTEAFF. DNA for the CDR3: TGTGCCAGCAGTTTGAACGGTGGGGGCACTGAAGCTTTCTTT.

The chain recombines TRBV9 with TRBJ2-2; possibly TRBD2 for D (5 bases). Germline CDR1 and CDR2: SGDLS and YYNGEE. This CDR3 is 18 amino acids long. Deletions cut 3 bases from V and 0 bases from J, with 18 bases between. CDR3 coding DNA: TGTGCCAGCAGCGCTAGCTACGGCCCAGGTTCGAACACCGGGGAGCTGTTTTTT. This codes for CASSASYGPGSNTGELFF.

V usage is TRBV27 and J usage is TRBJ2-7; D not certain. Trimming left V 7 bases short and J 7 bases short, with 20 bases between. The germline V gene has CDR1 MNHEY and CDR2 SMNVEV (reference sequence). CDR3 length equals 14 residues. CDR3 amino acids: CASTLSSLPLEQYF. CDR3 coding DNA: TGTGCCAGCACCCTTTCAAGCCTCCCTTTGGAGCAGTACTTC.

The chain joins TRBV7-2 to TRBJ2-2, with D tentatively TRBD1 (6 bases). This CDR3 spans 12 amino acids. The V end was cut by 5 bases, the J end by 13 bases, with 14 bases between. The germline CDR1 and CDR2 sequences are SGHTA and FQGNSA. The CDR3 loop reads CASSETGPRLFF. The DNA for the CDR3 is TGTGCCAGCAGCGAGACAGGCCCAAGGCTGTTTTTT.

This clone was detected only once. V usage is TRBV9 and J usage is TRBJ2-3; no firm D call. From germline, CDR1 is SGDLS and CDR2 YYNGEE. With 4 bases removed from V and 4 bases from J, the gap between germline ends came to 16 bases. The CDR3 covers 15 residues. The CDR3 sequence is CASSPVGYMSDTQYF. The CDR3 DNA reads TGTGCCAGCAGCCCCGTGGGCTACATGTCAGATACGCAGTATTTT.